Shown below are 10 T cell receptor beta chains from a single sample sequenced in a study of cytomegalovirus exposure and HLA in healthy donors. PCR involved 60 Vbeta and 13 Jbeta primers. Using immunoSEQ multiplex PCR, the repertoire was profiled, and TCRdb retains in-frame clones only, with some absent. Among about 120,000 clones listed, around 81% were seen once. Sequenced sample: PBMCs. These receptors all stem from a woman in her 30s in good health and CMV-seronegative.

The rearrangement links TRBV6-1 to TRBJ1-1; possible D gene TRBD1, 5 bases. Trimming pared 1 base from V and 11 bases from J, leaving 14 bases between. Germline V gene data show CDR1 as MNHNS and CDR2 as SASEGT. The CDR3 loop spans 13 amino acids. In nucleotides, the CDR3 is TGTGCCAGCAGTGAAGGGGCCCTCGGGGGGGCTTTCTTT. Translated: CASSEGALGGAFF.

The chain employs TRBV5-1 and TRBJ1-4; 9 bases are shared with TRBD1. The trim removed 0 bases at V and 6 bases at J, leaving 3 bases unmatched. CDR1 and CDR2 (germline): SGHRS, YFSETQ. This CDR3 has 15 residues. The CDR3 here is CASSLEGQGHEKLFF. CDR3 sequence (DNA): TGCGCCAGCAGCTTGGAGGGACAGGGACATGAAAAACTGTTTTTT.

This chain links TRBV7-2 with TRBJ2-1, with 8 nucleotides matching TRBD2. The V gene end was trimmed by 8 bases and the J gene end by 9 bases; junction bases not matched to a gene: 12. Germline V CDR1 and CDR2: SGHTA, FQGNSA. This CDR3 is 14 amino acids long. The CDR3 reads CASQTGLAIGEQFF. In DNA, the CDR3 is TGTGCCAGCCAAACAGGACTAGCCATTGGTGAGCAGTTCTTC.

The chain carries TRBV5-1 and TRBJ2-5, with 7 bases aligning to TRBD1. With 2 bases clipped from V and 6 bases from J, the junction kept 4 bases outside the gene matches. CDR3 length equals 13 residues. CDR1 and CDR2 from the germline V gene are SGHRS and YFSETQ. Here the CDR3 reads CASSFGQAKTQYF. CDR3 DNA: TGCGCCAGCAGCTTTGGACAGGCGAAGACCCAGTACTTC. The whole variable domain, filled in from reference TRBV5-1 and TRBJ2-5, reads KAGVTQTPRYLIKTRGQQVTLSCSPISGHRSVSWYQQTPGQGLQFLFEYFSETQRNKGNFPGRFSGRQFSNSRSEMNVSTLELGDSALYLCASSFGQAKTQYFGPGTRLLVL.

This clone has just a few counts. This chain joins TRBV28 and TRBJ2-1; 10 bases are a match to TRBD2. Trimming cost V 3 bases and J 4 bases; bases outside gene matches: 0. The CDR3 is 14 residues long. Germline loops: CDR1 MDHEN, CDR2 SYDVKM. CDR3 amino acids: CASSFSGRYNEQFF. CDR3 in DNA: TGTGCCAGCAGTTTTAGCGGGAGGTACAATGAGCAGTTCTTC.

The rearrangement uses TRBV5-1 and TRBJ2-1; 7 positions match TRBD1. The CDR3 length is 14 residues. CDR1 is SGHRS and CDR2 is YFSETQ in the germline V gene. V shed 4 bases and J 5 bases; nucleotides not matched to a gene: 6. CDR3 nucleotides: TGCGCCAGCAGCCCAGACAGGGTTCACAATGAGCAGTTCTTC. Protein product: CASSPDRVHNEQFF.

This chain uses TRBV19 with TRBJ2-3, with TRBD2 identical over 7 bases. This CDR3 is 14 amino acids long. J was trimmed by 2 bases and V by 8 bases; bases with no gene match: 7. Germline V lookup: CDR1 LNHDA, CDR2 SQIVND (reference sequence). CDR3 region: CASSAGLYTDTQYF. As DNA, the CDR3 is TGTGCCAGTTCAGCGGGACTATACACAGATACGCAGTATTTT.

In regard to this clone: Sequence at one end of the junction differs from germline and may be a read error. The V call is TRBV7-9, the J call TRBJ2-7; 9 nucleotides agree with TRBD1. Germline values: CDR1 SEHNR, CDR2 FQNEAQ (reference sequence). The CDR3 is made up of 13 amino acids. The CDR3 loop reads CSSSLDRGYEQYF. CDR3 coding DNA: TGTTCCAGCAGCCTGGACAGGGGCTACGAGCAGTACTTC.

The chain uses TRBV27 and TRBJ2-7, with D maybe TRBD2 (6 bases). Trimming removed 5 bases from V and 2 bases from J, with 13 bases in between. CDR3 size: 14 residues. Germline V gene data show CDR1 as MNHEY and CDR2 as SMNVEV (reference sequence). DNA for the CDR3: TGTGCCAGCAGTGCACTAGCTCCCACCTACGAGCAGTACTTC. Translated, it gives CASSALAPTYEQYF.

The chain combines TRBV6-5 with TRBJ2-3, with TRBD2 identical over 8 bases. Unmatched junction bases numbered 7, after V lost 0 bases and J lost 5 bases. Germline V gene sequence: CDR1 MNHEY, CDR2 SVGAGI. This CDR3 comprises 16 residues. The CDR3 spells CASSYSPAGVKDTQYF. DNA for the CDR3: TGTGCCAGCAGTTACTCGCCAGCGGGAGTTAAAGATACGCAGTATTTT.